The 11 T cell receptor beta chains reported below all come from one sample, sequenced in a study of blood T cell repertoires in COVID-19. Data came from immunoSEQ multiplex PCR; TCRdb stores just in-frame clones and leaves some out. The table includes 200,000 or so clones, 80% to 85% detected once. Sample: peripheral blood. These receptors were obtained from a woman in her twenties or thirties who had recovered from COVID-19.

The chain recombines TRBV5-1 with TRBJ2-5; a weak D match, TRBD2 (6 bases). Germline V gene lookup returns CDR1 SGHRS and CDR2 YFSETQ. The CDR3 extends over 15 amino acids. With 5 bases removed from V and 1 base from J, the gap between germline ends came to 15 bases. The CDR3 DNA sequence: TGCGCCAGCAGTCCGATAGCGGAAAGCCAAGAGACCCAGTACTTC. Translated, it gives CASSPIAESQETQYF.

The chain is built from TRBV5-1 and TRBJ1-1, with D hard to call. The ends were cut back, 2 bases at V and 5 bases at J, with 7 bases in the middle. The CDR3 is 12 amino acids. Germline V lookup: CDR1 SGHRS, CDR2 YFSETQ. In DNA form, the CDR3 reads TGCGCCAGCAGCTTTTCGGGAACTGAAGCTTTCTTT. Translation: CASSFSGTEAFF. Filled out from reference TRBV5-1 and TRBJ1-1, the complete variable domain reads KAGVTQTPRYLIKTRGQQVTLSCSPISGHRSVSWYQQTPGQGLQFLFEYFSETQRNKGNFPGRFSGRQFSNSRSEMNVSTLELGDSALYLCASSFSGTEAFFGQGTRLTVV.

V and J are TRBV28 and TRBJ2-5, with 13 bases identical to TRBD2. Germline V lookup: CDR1 MDHEN, CDR2 SYDVKM. V was pared by 2 bases and J by 4 bases, with 4 bases of the junction left unmatched. The length of the CDR3 is 16 residues. CDR3 in DNA: TGTGCCAGCAGTTTAGGACTAGCGGGAGTAGGAGAGACCCAGTACTTC. Amino acids: CASSLGLAGVGETQYF.

This chain joins TRBV6-5 and TRBJ1-1, with D possibly matching TRBD1 (5 bases). The CDR3 loop spans 15 amino acids. V was shortened by 4 bases and J by 5 bases, with 17 bases between the two germline ends. CDR1 and CDR2 (germline): MNHEY, SVGAGI. The CDR3, as DNA: TGTGCCAGCAGTTCCCCGGGGGGGGAGAAGACTGAAGCTTTCTTT. Amino acid sequence: CASSSPGGEKTEAFF.

The J gene is TRBJ1-1, the V gene TRBV6-6, with 7 bases that match TRBD1. The CDR3 is 15 amino acids. Losses at the gene ends were 6 bases for V and 0 bases for J; bases not matched to a gene: 7. The germline gives CDR1 MNHNY, CDR2 SVGAGI (reference sequence). CDR3 DNA: TGTGCCAGCAGCCCACGACAGGGAGTGAACACTGAAGCTTTCTTT. Its protein is CASSPRQGVNTEAFF.

V usage is TRBV5-1 and J usage is TRBJ2-7; 11 bases match TRBD2. This CDR3 is built from 16 residues. Germline V gives CDR1 SGHRS, CDR2 YFSETQ. V lost 4 bases to trimming and J lost 2 bases; unmatched junction nucleotides: 8. The CDR3 here is CASSPPGLAAAYEQYF. In DNA form, the CDR3 reads TGCGCCAGCAGCCCCCCGGGACTAGCGGCCGCCTACGAGCAGTACTTC.

This chain connects TRBV27 to TRBJ2-1; 8 nucleotides match TRBD2. From germline, CDR1 is MNHEY and CDR2 SMNVEV (reference sequence). The CDR3 has 15 amino acids. Germline trimming cut 5 bases from V and 3 bases from J; bases unmatched to any gene: 6. CDR3 nucleotide sequence: TGTGCCAGCAGTCCGGGGGGGAGTCTCTACAATGAGCAGTTCTTC. Translating gives CASSPGGSLYNEQFF.

This clone was counted a few times. This CDR3 reads CASSLVQGSPNYGYTF. The CDR3 nucleotides read TGTGCCAGCAGTCTCGTGCAGGGGTCTCCTAACTATGGCTACACCTTC. V is TRBV28 and J is TRBJ1-2; D is possibly TRBD1 (6 bases). Trimming shortened V by 5 bases and J by 0 bases, and 16 bases separated the two germline ends. This CDR3 has 16 amino acids. The germline V gene has CDR1 MDHEN and CDR2 SYDVKM.

This chain links TRBV12-5 with TRBJ2-7, with D maybe TRBD2 (6 bases). V was pared by 3 bases and J by 5 bases, with 17 bases between. CDR1 LGHNT and CDR2 FRNRAP come from the germline V gene. CDR3 length: 15 residues. CDR3 DNA: TGTGCTAGTGGTTTCTCCCCCACCCGCGGGAACGAGCAGTACTTC. Amino acids: CASGFSPTRGNEQYF.

The CDR3 loop is CASSLGPQRALSGANVLTF. CDR3 nucleotide sequence: TGCGCCAGCAGCTTGGGCCCCCAGCGCGCGCTCTCTGGGGCCAACGTCCTGACTTTC. The chain has TRBV5-1 and TRBJ2-6; unclear D gene. Germline V gene sequence: CDR1 SGHRS, CDR2 YFSETQ. The CDR3 consists of 19 residues. With 0 bases removed from V and 0 bases from J, the gap between germline ends came to 16 bases. Based on the CDR3 plus reference TRBV5-1 and TRBJ2-6, the full variable domain is KAGVTQTPRYLIKTRGQQVTLSCSPISGHRSVSWYQQTPGQGLQFLFEYFSETQRNKGNFPGRFSGRQFSNSRSEMNVSTLELGDSALYLCASSLGPQRALSGANVLTFGAGSRLTVL.

This chain links TRBV28 with TRBJ2-7; possibly TRBD2 for D (7 bases). CDR3 length: 14 residues. CDR1 and CDR2 from the germline V gene are MDHEN and SYDVKM. V was pared by 7 bases and J by 4 bases, with 17 bases between. The CDR3 region has the DNA TGTGCCAGCATCTCCGTGGGGAGGGGGTACGAGCAGTACTTC. Protein product: CASISVGRGYEQYF.